This T cell receptor beta chain was documented in a study of a mutant IDH1 vaccine in newly diagnosed glioma. Repertoires were generated with immunoSEQ multiplex PCR, while TCRdb's copy carries only in-frame clones and drops some. The repertoire includes 40,000 or so clones, about four fifths of them detected once, and about 2.3% sits in the top ten. Time point noted: week 11, during vaccination. Topical imiquimod was applied with each vaccine dose, which held 300 ug of mutant IDH1 20-mer peptide. This clone appeared a few times. Its matching antigen is unknown. This receptor was taken from a man aged 35 to 55 with glioma. The specimen was PBMCs, collected from a glioma patient whose treatment included an IDH1 peptide vaccine.

CDR3 DNA: TGTGCCAGCAGCAAACAGGGGGCGGACTATGGCTACACCTTC. Protein sequence: CASSKQGADYGYTF. This chain uses TRBV11-1 with TRBJ1-2; 9 bases agree with TRBD1. The germline CDR1 and CDR2 sequences are SGHAT and FQDESV (reference sequence). V shed 5 bases, J shed 3 bases, and the junction held 4 bases outside the gene matches. The CDR3 runs to 14 residues.